One T cell receptor beta chain is described in this entry. Its antigen is still unknown. The sample is drawn from a study of shared clonotypes between healthy human individuals. Study results and caveats: Compared with memory subsets, naive subsets generally had larger estimated richness. Sampling was confined to blood; repertoires within tissues likely differ.

This table comes from immunoSEQ multiplex PCR, and its TCRdb copy is limited to in-frame clones, with some not included. The table lists 2 million to 2.5 million clones, about 92% of them singletons. Positive CCR7 selection of CD45RO-negative cells yielded the naive CD8 cells, and terminally differentiated effector memory CD45RA+ cells were excluded. Those who donated, Caucasian adults without exception, all lived in Nashville, Tennessee. V was clipped by 5 bases and J by 5 bases; unmatched bases: 12. The CDR3 sequence is 16 residues long. The germline V gene encodes CDR1 MDHEN and CDR2 SYDVKM. The rearrangement uses TRBV28 and TRBJ1-2; 9 bases agree with TRBD1. The source material was naive CD8+ T cells from PBMCs. This TCR derives from a man between 18 and 35 years old in good health. Some clones in this sample may be carry-over from other donors' samples. The CDR3 spells CASSPSGGTGFYGYTF. Written as DNA, the CDR3 is TGTGCCAGCAGTCCAAGTGGTGGGACAGGGTTTTATGGCTACACCTTC.